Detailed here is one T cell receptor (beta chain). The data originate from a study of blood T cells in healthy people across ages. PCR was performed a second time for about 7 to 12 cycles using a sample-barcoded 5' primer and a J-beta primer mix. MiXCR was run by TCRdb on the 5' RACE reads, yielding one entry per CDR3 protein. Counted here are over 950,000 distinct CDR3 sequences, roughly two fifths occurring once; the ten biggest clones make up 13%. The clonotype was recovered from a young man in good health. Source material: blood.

The CDR3 loop reads CASSYRGTGVNSPLHF. DNA for the CDR3: TGTGCCAGCAGTTACCGAGGGACTGGGGTGAACTCACCCCTCCACTTT. The rearrangement links TRBV6-5 to TRBJ1-6, with a possible D match to TRBD1 (5 bases). V was pared by 2 bases and J by 10 bases, with 18 bases between. In germline, CDR1 is MNHEY, CDR2 SVGAGI. The CDR3 is 16 residues long.